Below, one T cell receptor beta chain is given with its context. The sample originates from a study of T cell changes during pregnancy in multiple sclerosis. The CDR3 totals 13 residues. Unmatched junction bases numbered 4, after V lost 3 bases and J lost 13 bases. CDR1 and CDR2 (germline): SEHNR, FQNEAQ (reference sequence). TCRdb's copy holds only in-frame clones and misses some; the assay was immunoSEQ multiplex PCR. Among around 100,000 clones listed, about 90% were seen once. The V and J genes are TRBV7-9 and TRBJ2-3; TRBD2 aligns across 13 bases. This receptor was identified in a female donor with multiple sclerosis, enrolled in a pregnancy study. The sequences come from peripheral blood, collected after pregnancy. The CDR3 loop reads CASSFSGLAGEYF. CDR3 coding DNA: TGTGCCAGCAGCTTCTCAGGACTAGCGGGAGAGTATTTT. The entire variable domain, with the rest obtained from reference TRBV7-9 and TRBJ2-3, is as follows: DTGVSQNPRHKITKRGQNVTFRCDPISEHNRLYWYRQTLGQGPEFLTYFQNEAQLEKSRLLSDRFSAERPKGSFSTLEIQRTEQGDSAMYLCASSFSGLAGEYFGPGTRLTVL.